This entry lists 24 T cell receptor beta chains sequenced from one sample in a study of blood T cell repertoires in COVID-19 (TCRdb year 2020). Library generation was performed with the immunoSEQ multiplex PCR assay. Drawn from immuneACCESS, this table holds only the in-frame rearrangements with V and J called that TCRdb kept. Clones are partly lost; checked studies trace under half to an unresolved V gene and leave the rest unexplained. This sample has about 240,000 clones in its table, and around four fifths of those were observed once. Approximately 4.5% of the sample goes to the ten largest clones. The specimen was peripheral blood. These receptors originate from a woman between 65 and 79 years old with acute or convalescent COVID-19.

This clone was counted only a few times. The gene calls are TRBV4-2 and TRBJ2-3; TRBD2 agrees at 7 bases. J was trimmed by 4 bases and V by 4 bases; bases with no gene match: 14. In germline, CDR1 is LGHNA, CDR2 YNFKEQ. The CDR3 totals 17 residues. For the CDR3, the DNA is TGTGCCAGCAGCCCGCAGGGAGGGCTAGCGGTCTCAGATACGCAGTATTTT. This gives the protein CASSPQGGLAVSDTQYF.

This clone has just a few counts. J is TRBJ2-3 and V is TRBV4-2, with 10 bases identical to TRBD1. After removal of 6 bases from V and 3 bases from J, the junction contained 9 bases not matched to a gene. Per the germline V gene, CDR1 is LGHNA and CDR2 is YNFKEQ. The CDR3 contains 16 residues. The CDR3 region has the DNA TGTGCCAGCAGTGACGTCGACAGGGGGCGAACAGATACGCAGTATTTT. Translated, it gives CASSDVDRGRTDTQYF.

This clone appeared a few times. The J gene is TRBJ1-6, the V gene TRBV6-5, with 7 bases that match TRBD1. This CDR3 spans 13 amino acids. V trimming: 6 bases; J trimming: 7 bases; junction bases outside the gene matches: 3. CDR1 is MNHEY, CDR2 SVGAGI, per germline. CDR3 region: CASRPQGNSPLHF. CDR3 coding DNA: TGTGCCAGCAGACCACAGGGGAATTCACCCCTCCACTTT.

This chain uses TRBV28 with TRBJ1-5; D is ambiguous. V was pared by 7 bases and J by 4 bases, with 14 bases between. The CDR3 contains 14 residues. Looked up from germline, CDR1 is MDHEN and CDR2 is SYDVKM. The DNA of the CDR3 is TGTGCCAGCAAGTCGTCAAGCAAAAATCAGCCCCAGCATTTT. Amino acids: CASKSSSKNQPQHF.

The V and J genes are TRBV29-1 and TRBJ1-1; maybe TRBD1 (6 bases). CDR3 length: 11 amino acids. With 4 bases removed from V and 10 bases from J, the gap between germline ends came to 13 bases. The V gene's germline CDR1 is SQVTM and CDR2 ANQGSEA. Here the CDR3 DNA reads TGCAGCGTTGTGTGGCAGGGGAGAGCTTTCTTT. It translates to CSVVWQGRAFF. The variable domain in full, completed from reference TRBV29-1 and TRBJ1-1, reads SAVISQKPSRDICQRGTSLTIQCQVDSQVTMMFWYRQQPGQSLTLIATANQGSEATYESGFVIDKFPISRPNLTFSTLTVSNMSPEDSSIYLCSVVWQGRAFFGQGTRLTVV.

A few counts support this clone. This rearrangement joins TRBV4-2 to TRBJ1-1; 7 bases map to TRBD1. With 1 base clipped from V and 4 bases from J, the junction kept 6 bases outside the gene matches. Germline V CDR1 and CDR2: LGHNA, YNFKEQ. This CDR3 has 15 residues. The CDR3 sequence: CASSQGQGGLTEAFF. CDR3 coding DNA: TGTGCCAGCAGCCAAGGACAGGGAGGTCTCACTGAAGCTTTCTTT.

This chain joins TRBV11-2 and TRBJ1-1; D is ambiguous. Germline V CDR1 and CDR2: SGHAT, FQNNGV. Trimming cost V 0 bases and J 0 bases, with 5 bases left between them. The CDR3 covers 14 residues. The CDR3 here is CASSLEHMNTEAFF. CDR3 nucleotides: TGTGCCAGCAGCTTAGAGCACATGAACACTGAAGCTTTCTTT.

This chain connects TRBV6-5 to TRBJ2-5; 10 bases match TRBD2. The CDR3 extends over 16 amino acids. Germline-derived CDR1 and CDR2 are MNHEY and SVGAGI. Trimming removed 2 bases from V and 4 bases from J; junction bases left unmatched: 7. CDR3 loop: CASSYPPSGGSETQYF. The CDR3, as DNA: TGTGCCAGCAGTTACCCGCCTAGCGGGGGATCAGAGACCCAGTACTTC.

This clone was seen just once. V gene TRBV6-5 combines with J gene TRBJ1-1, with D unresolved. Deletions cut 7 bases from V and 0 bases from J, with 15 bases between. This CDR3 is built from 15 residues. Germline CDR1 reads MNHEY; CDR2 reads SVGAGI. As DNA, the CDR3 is TGTGCCAGCACCCAAGGCCAGGCCATGAACACTGAAGCTTTCTTT. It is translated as CASTQGQAMNTEAFF.

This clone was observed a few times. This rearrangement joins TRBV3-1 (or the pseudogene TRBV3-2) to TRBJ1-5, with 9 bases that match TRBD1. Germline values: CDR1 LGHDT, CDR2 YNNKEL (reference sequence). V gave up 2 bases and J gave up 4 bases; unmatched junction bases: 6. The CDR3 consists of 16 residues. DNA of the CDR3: TGTGCCAGCAGCCAAACCGGGACAGGGCTTAATCAGCCCCAGCATTTT. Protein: CASSQTGTGLNQPQHF.

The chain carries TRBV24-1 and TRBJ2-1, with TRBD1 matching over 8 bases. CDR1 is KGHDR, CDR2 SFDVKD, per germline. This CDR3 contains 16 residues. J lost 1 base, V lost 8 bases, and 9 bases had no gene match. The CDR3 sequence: CATMGQDTYSYNEQFF. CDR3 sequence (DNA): TGTGCCACCATGGGACAGGATACATATTCCTACAATGAGCAGTTCTTC.

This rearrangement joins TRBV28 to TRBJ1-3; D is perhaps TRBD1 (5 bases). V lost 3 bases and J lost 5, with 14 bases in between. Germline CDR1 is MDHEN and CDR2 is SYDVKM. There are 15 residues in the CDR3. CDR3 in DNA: TGTGCCAGCAGTTTCAACGGGGGAGGGAGAAACACCATATATTTT. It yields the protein CASSFNGGGRNTIYF.

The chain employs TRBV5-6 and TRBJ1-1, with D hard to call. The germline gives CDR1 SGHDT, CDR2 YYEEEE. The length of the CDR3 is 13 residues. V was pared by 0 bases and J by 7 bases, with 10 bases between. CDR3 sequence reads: CASSLVTRFEAFF. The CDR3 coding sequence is TGTGCCAGCAGCTTGGTGACACGGTTTGAAGCTTTCTTT.

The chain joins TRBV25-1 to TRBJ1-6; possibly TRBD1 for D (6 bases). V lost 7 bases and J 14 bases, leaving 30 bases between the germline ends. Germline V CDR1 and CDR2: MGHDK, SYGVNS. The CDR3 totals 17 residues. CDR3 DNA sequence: TGTGCCAGCACCCATCCCCTACAGGGAAAGGGTGGGGGTGCCCTCCACTTT. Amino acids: CASTHPLQGKGGGALHF.

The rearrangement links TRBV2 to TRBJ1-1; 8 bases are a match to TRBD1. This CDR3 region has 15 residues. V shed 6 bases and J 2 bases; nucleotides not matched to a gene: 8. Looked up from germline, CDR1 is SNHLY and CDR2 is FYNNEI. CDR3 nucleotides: TGTGCCAGCAGGGTGGAGACAGGGGCCAACACTGAAGCTTTCTTT. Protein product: CASRVETGANTEAFF.

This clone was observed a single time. CDR3 amino acids: CASSPLWGDTEAFF. For the CDR3, the DNA is TGTGCCAGCAGCCCCCTCTGGGGGGACACTGAAGCTTTCTTT. V is TRBV7-9 and J is TRBJ1-1; a possible D gene is TRBD1 (5 bases). The ends were cut back, 5 bases at V and 3 bases at J, with 13 bases in the middle. CDR1 is SEHNR and CDR2 is FQNEAQ in the germline V gene (reference sequence). The length of the CDR3 is 14 residues.

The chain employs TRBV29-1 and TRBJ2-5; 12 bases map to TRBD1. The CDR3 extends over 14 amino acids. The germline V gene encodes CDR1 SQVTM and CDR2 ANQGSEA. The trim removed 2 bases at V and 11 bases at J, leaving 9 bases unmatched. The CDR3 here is CSVERGTGGVGQYF. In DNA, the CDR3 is TGCAGCGTTGAAAGGGGGACAGGGGGCGTTGGGCAGTACTTC.

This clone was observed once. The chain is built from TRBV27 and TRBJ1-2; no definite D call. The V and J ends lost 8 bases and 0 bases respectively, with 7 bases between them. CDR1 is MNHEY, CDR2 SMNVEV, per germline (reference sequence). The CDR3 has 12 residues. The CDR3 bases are TGTGCCAGCTCCAATTCTAACTATGGCTACACCTTC. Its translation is CASSNSNYGYTF.

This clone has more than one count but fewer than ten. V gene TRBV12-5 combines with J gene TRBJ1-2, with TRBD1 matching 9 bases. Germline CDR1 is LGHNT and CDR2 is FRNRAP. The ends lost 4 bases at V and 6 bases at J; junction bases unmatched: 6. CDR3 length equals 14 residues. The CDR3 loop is CASGSDRGSHGYTF. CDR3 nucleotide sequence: TGTGCTAGTGGTTCAGACAGGGGGAGTCATGGCTACACCTTC.

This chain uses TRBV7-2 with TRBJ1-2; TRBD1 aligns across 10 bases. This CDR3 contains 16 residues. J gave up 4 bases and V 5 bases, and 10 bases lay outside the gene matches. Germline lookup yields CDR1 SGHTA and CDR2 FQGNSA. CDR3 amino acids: CASSVTGTGVGYGYTF. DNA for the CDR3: TGTGCCAGCAGCGTAACCGGGACAGGGGTTGGCTATGGCTACACCTTC.

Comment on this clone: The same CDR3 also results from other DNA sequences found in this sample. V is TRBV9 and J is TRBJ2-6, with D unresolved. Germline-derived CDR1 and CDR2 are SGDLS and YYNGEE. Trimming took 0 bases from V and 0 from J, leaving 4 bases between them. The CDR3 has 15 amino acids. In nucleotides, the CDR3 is TGTGCCAGCAGCGTAGTTAGCTCTGGGGCCAACGTCCTGACTTTC. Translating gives CASSVVSSGANVLTF.

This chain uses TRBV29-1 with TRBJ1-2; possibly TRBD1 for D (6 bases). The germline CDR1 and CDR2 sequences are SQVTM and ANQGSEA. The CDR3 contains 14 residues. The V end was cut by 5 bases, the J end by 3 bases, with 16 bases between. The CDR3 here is CSVIPGERDYGYTF. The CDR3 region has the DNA TGCAGCGTTATTCCAGGGGAGAGGGACTATGGCTACACCTTC.

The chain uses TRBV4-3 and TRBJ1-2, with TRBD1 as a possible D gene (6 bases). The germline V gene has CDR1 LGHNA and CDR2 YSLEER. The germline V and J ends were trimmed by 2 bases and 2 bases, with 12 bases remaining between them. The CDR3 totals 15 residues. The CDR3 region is CASSQSLQGNYGYTF. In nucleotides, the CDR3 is TGCGCCAGCAGCCAAAGTCTACAGGGAAACTATGGCTACACCTTC.

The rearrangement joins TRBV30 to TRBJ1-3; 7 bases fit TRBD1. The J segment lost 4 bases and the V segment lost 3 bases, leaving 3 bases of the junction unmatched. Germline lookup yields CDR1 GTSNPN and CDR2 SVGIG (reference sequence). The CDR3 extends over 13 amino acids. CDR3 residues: CAWSRGNGNTIYF. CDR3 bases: TGTGCCTGGAGCAGGGGGAACGGAAACACCATATATTTT.